This TCR beta chain was documented in a study of neurological immune-mediated disorders. Study-wide results and caveats: Private repertoires in all groups were suggested, as expanded clones shared no CDR3 amino acid sequences across subjects.

The cDNA was synthesized by 5'RACE incorporating 10-nucleotide random UMIs. Sequencing runs each yielded over 170 million TCR-beta sequences from 15-18 subjects. TCRdb itself ran the 5' RACE reads through MiXCR, one entry per CDR3 protein. The sample gives 14,000 or so distinct CDR3 sequences, under 15% of which show up once; roughly two fifths is in the top ten. With 0 bases removed from V and 0 bases from J, the gap between germline ends came to 6 bases. The CDR3 sequence is 15 residues long. Germline assignment: CDR1 LGHNA and CDR2 YNFKEQ. This clonotype was found many times. No antigen is known for it. CD4+ or CD8+ T cells at a count of around 910,000 served as input for the sorted libraries.

This TCR was recovered from a female donor with HTLV-1-associated myelopathy (HAM/TSP). Sequenced material: CD8+ T cells from blood. This chain links TRBV4-2 with TRBJ1-5; D is unclear. This CDR3 is CASSQDVNSNQPQHF. CDR3 coding DNA: TGTGCCAGCAGCCAAGATGTAAATAGCAATCAGCCCCAGCATTTT.